A single sample is the source of the 18 T cell receptor beta chains below, sequenced in a study of cytomegalovirus exposure and HLA in healthy donors. PCR involved 60 Vbeta and 13 Jbeta primers. Produced via immunoSEQ multiplex PCR; TCRdb's table is partial and in-frame only. The sample holds around 150,000 clones; roughly 63% are singletons and the top ten take about 7.1%. Sequenced material: PBMCs. These TCRs come from a woman aged 55 to 70 in good health and CMV-seropositive.

This clone was recorded a few times. V is TRBV5-6 and J is TRBJ2-3, with 8 bases lining up with TRBD2. CDR1 is SGHDT, CDR2 YYEEEE, per germline. J was trimmed by 0 bases and V by 3 bases; bases with no gene match: 6. CDR3 length: 16 amino acids. The CDR3 DNA follows: TGTGCCAGCAGCTCCCTGACTAGCGCGAGCACAGATACGCAGTATTTT. It encodes CASSSLTSASTDTQYF.

V is TRBV5-1 and J is TRBJ1-2; D unclear. Germline loops: CDR1 SGHRS, CDR2 YFSETQ. V was pared by 4 bases and J by 5 bases, with 21 bases between. This CDR3 comprises 16 residues. In DNA, the CDR3 is TGCGCCAGCAGCCATGGAATTGGTACAGATTTTTATGGCTACACCTTC. This gives the protein CASSHGIGTDFYGYTF.

The CDR3 DNA sequence: TGTGCCAGCAGCGCCCGACAGGGTCACTCTGGAAACACCATATATTTT. Protein sequence: CASSARQGHSGNTIYF. V gene TRBV7-8 combines with J gene TRBJ1-3, with 7 bases identical to TRBD1. The CDR3 runs to 16 residues. The V and J ends lost 5 bases and 0 bases, in that order; junction bases with no gene match: 7. Germline CDR1 SGHVS, CDR2 FQNEAQ.

The gene calls are TRBV5-1 and TRBJ2-3, with 9 positions matching TRBD2. The V and J ends lost 5 bases and 4 bases, in that order; junction bases with no gene match: 8. Germline loops: CDR1 SGHRS, CDR2 YFSETQ. The CDR3 spans 15 residues. The CDR3 DNA is TGCGCCAGCAGAACCGGGACTAGCAACGCAGATACGCAGTATTTT. Protein sequence: CASRTGTSNADTQYF.

This clone was seen more than once but under ten times. The chain uses TRBV28 and TRBJ1-2; no clear D. Germline V lookup: CDR1 MDHEN, CDR2 SYDVKM. CDR3 length: 15 amino acids. V was shortened by 5 bases and J by 4 bases, with 17 bases between the two germline ends. The CDR3 DNA sequence: TGTGCCAGCAGTGTTCCCGGGTCTCCATTCTATGGCTACACCTTC. Translated, it gives CASSVPGSPFYGYTF.

This chain links TRBV11-3 with TRBJ2-5; tentative D call: TRBD1 (6 bases). The germline V gene encodes CDR1 SGHNT and CDR2 YENEEA. The length of the CDR3 is 14 residues. V lost 6 bases, J lost 1 base, and 12 bases lay in between. The CDR3 DNA is TGTGCCAGCAGTCGTGGCAGGGGCCAAGAGACCCAGTACTTC. Residues: CASSRGRGQETQYF.

This clone occurred a few times. J is TRBJ2-3 and V is TRBV7-8; D is perhaps TRBD2 (6 bases). The CDR3 is made up of 12 amino acids. Trimming cost V 2 bases and J 8 bases, with 8 bases left between them. From germline, CDR1 is SGHVS and CDR2 FQNEAQ. CDR3 nucleotides: TGTGCCAGCAGCTTATTGGGGGGTACGCAGTATTTT. Its protein product is CASSLLGGTQYF.

The chain combines TRBV9 with TRBJ2-7; 7 bases are shared with TRBD1. This CDR3 has 14 amino acids. The ends lost 0 bases at V and 5 bases at J; junction bases unmatched: 5. Germline lookup yields CDR1 SGDLS and CDR2 YYNGEE. The CDR3 spells CASSVDHRGHEQYF. The CDR3, as DNA: TGTGCCAGCAGCGTAGATCACAGGGGCCACGAGCAGTACTTC.

V and J are TRBV5-1 and TRBJ2-5; 13 bases match TRBD2. Per the germline V gene, CDR1 is SGHRS and CDR2 is YFSETQ. The CDR3 has 16 amino acids. The V gene end was trimmed by 3 bases and the J gene end by 4 bases; junction bases not matched to a gene: 6. The CDR3 nucleotides read TGCGCCAGCAGCTCCGGACTAGCGGGAGCGGCAGAGACCCAGTACTTC. This sequence encodes CASSSGLAGAAETQYF. Full variable domain (outside the CDR3, taken from reference TRBV5-1 and TRBJ2-5): KAGVTQTPRYLIKTRGQQVTLSCSPISGHRSVSWYQQTPGQGLQFLFEYFSETQRNKGNFPGRFSGRQFSNSRSEMNVSTLELGDSALYLCASSSGLAGAAETQYFGPGTRLLVL.

CDR3 DNA: TGTGCCAGCAGCGCCTGGACCGGGACAGCGGAGACCCAGTACTTC. The encoded protein is CASSAWTGTAETQYF. The chain employs TRBV9 and TRBJ2-5, with 7 bases that match TRBD1. The CDR3 contains 15 residues. Losses at the gene ends were 3 bases for V and 5 bases for J; bases not matched to a gene: 10. Germline CDR1 reads SGDLS; CDR2 reads YYNGEE.

Concerning this clone: At the DNA level, this CDR3 is encoded by other sequences in the same sample as well. The chain carries TRBV18 and TRBJ2-5; 8 nucleotides line up with TRBD2. The CDR3 runs 14 residues. The V and J ends lost 2 bases and 4 bases, in that order; junction bases with no gene match: 3. Germline V gene data show CDR1 as KGHSH and CDR2 as LQKENI. CDR3 loop: CASSPSGGPETQYF. For the CDR3, the DNA is TGTGCCAGCTCACCATCGGGGGGGCCAGAGACCCAGTACTTC.

For this clone: The same CDR3 is also encoded by other DNA sequences in this sample. The gene calls are TRBV28 and TRBJ2-1, with 10 bases fitting TRBD2. Trimming at V came to 6 bases and at J to 2 bases, leaving 4 bases not matched to a gene. The CDR3 runs to 15 residues. Germline loops: CDR1 MDHEN, CDR2 SYDVKM. The CDR3 DNA follows: TGTGCCAGCAGCTCAGCGGGAGGGCCCTACAATGAGCAGTTCTTC. It yields the protein CASSSAGGPYNEQFF.

This clone appeared once. The chain employs TRBV5-1 and TRBJ2-7; D perhaps matches TRBD1 (5 bases). The CDR3 is 16 residues long. Trimming left V 2 bases short and J 2 bases short, with 17 bases between. Per the germline V gene, CDR1 is SGHRS and CDR2 is YFSETQ. Here the CDR3 reads CASSFSGAGHPYEQYF. In nucleotides, the CDR3 is TGCGCCAGCAGCTTTAGTGGGGCAGGACACCCCTACGAGCAGTACTTC.

This sequence joins TRBV15 and TRBJ1-1; TRBD1 matches 8 bases. The CDR3 has 12 residues. Germline CDR1 reads LNHNV; CDR2 reads YYDKDF (reference sequence). V dropped 3 bases and J dropped 11; count of bases not matched to a gene: 5. CDR3 sequence: CATSRTGVGAFF. CDR3 bases: TGTGCCACCAGCAGGACAGGGGTCGGCGCTTTCTTT.

Remarks on this clone: This CDR3 is also generated by other DNA sequences in the sample. This chain connects TRBV28 to TRBJ2-7, with 9 bases fitting TRBD2. The CDR3 is 14 residues long. Germline V gene lookup returns CDR1 MDHEN and CDR2 SYDVKM. The V gene end was trimmed by 3 bases and the J gene end by 0 bases; junction bases not matched to a gene: 0. The CDR3 is CASSFSGSSYEQYF. The CDR3 region has the DNA TGTGCCAGCAGTTTTAGCGGGAGCTCCTACGAGCAGTACTTC.

The V gene is TRBV11-2, the J gene TRBJ2-1, with 8 bases that match TRBD2. There are 16 residues in the CDR3. Germline V CDR1 and CDR2: SGHAT, FQNNGV. The trim removed 5 bases at V and 5 bases at J, leaving 11 bases unmatched. The CDR3 sequence is CASSPVTSESHNEQFF. CDR3 DNA: TGTGCCAGCAGCCCAGTGACTAGCGAATCCCACAATGAGCAGTTCTTC.

This clone was seen more than once but under ten times. V is TRBV7-3 and J is TRBJ2-1, with D possibly being TRBD1 (5 bases). Germline V gene sequence: CDR1 SGHTA, CDR2 FQGTGA. V gave up 3 bases and J gave up 3 bases, with 12 bases separating them. This CDR3 spans 15 amino acids. The CDR3 reads CASSFKGVGYNEQFF. Here the CDR3 DNA reads TGTGCCAGCAGCTTTAAAGGGGTCGGCTACAATGAGCAGTTCTTC.

This sequence joins TRBV5-4 and TRBJ2-1; D call uncertain. Trimming removed 2 bases from V and 8 bases from J, with 11 bases in between. The CDR3 has 13 amino acids. CDR1 is SGHNT, CDR2 YYREEE, per germline (reference sequence). CDR3 in amino acids: CASSLGSFDEQFF. The DNA for the CDR3 is TGTGCCAGCAGCTTAGGTAGCTTCGATGAGCAGTTCTTC.